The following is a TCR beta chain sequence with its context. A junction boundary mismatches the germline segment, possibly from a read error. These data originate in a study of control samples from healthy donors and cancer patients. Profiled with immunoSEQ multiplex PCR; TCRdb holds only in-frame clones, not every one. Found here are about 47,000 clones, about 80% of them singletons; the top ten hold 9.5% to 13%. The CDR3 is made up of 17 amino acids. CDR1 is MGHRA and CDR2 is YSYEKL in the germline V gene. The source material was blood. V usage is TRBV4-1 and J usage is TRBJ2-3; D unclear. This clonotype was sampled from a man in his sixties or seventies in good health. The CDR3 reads CASSQVLGAGHTYTQYF. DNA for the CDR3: TGCGCCAGCAGCCAAGTATTAGGCGCTGGGCACACATATACGCAGTATTTT.